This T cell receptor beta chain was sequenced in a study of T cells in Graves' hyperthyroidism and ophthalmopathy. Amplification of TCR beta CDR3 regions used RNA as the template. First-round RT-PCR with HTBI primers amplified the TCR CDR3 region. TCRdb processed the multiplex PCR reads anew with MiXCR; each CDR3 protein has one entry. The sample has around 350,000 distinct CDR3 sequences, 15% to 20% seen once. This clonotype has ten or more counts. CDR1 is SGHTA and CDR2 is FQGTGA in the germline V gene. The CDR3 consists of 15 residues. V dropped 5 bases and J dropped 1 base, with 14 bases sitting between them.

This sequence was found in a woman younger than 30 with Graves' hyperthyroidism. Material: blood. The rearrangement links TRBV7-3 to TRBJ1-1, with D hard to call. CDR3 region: CASSHGPDQNTEAFF. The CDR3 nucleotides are TGTGCCAGCAGCCATGGACCCGACCAGAACACTGAAGCTTTCTTT. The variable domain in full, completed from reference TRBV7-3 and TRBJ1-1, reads GAGVSQTPSNKVTEKGKYVELRCDPISGHTALYWYRQSLGQGPEFLIYFQGTGAADDSGLPNDRFFAVRPEGSVSTLKIQRTERGDSAVYLCASSHGPDQNTEAFFGQGTRLTVV.